The T cell receptor (beta chain) under discussion was sequenced for a study of vaccination and CD4 T cells after COVID-19. Study information: Median draw time for post-COVID samples was 95 to 110 days post-diagnosis (range 35 to 161). The peptides that stimulated the cells were overlapping spike peptides from SARS-CoV-2, HCoV-NL63, HCoV-OC43 and HCoV-229E. Study-wide findings and caveats: Among those convalescent, a median around 86% of reactive clones emerged solely post-vaccination.

The sample's treatment: roughly nine-day PBMC culture with coronavirus spike peptide pools or control peptides (ViraFEST assay). Notes on this clonotype: Its cognate antigen is unknown.

CD4+ T cells that had been cultured provided DNA sequenced with the Oncomine TCR Beta short-read assay. TCRdb analysed the PCR reads with MiXCR anew, one entry per CDR3 protein. The sample comprises approximately 15,000 distinct CDR3 sequences, 45% to 70% of which are singletons, and roughly a sixth rests with the top ten. Material: CD4+ T cells from blood, cultured in vitro. This TCR was sampled from a human donor who had recovered from COVID-19.

The DNA for the CDR3 is TGCAGTGCTAGCCCGGACGGTTCGAACACTGAAGCTTTCTTT. Translation: CSASPDGSNTEAFF. The chain uses TRBV20-1 and TRBJ1-1; D is undetermined. The CDR3 has 14 residues. The germline CDR1 and CDR2 sequences are DFQATT and SNEGSKA (reference sequence). Deletions cut 3 bases from V and 1 base from J, with 12 bases between.